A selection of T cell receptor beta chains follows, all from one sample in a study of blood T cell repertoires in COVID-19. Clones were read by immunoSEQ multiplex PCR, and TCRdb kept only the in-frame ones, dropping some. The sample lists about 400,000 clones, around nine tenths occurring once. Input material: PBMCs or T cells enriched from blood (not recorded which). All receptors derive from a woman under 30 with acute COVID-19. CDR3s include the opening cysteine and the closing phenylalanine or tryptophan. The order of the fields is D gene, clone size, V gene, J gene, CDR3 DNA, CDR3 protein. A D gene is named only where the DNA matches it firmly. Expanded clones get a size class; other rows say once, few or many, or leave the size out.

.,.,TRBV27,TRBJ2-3,TGTGCCAGCAGCGCACTCGCGGGTGGCACAGATACGCAGTATTTT,CASSALAGGTDTQYF
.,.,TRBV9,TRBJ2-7,TGTGCCAGCAGCGTGGCCGGGGTCTCGCACGAGCAGTACTTC,CASSVAGVSHEQYF
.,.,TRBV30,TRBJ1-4,TGTGCCCGGGGGCAGGGTGACGAAAAACTGTTTTTT,CARGQGDEKLFF
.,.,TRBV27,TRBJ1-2,TGTGCCAGCAGTTTATACGGGGGAAGTTCTGTCGGCTACACCTTC,CASSLYGGSSVGYTF
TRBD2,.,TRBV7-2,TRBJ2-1,TGTGCCAGCAGCATCGCTAGCGGGAGAAACTACAATGAGCAGTTCTTC,CASSIASGRNYNEQFF
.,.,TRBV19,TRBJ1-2,TGTGCCAGTAGCACATCTTGGGGCTACACCTTC,CASSTSWGYTF
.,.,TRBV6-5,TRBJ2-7,TGTGCCAGCAGGACAGGTTTCGAATCCTACGAGCAGTACTTC,CASRTGFESYEQYF
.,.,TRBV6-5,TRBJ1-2,TGTGCCAGCAGTTACTCAGGCAGGGATTATGGCTACACCTTC,CASSYSGRDYGYTF
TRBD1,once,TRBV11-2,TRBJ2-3,TGTGCCAGCAACGGACAGGGGAGCACAGATACGCAGTATTTT,CASNGQGSTDTQYF
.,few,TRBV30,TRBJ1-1,TGTGCCTGGAGTGTCGCAGGGGAAGCTTTCTTT,CAWSVAGEAFF
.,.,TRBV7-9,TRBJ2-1,TGTGCCAGCAACGACAGGTCTGCCTCCTACAATGAGCAGTTCTTC,CASNDRSASYNEQFF
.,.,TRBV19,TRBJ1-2,TGTGCCAGTAGTATAGAGGGGACTCCAGCTAACTATGGCTACACCTTC,CASSIEGTPANYGYTF
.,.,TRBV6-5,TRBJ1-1,TGTGCCAGCACCACACCTGAGGGGGGGGCTTTCTTT,CASTTPEGGAFF
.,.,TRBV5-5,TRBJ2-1,TGTGCCAGCAGCTACCTAGATCCCCGCGATGAGCAGTTCTTC,CASSYLDPRDEQFF
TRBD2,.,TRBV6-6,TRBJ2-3,TGTGCCAGCAGTTATGTCCGGGAGGCAGATACGCAGTATTTT,CASSYVREADTQYF
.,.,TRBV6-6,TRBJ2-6,TGTGCCAGCAGTGGATCGGGACTCGCATTCTCTGGGGCCAACGTCCTGACTTTC,CASSGSGLAFSGANVLTF
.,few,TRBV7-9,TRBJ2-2,TGTGCCAGCAGCTCGGGTGGGTCAGCCACCGGGGAGCTGTTTTTT,CASSSGGSATGELFF
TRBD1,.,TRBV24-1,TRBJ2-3,TGTGCCACCAGTGGGACAGGGTTGACGCAGTATTTT,CATSGTGLTQYF
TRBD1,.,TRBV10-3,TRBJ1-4,TGTGCCATCGGGGACAGGGGGCTAGAAAAACTGTTTTTT,CAIGDRGLEKLFF
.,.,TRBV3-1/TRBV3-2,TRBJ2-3,TGTGCCAGCAGCCAAGATATTTACGGCGGGCGGGAAAGCACAGATACGCAGTATTTT,CASSQDIYGGRESTDTQYF
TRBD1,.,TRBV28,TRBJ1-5,TGTGCCAGCAGTCAACTCAGGGGGGGCAATCAGCCCCAGCATTTT,CASSQLRGGNQPQHF
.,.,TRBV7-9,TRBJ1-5,TGTGCCAGCAGCTTAGGGGGAGGGCGCGATCAGCCCCAGCATTTT,CASSLGGGRDQPQHF
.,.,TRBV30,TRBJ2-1,TGTGCCTGGAGTCACCTAGCGAGATATGAGCAGTTCTTC,CAWSHLARYEQFF
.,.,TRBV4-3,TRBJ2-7,TGCGCCAGCAGCCAGTTCCCGGGGGACGAGCAGTACTTC,CASSQFPGDEQYF
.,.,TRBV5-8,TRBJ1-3,TGTGCCAGCAGCTTGTCACCCAGCTCTGGAAACACCATATATTTT,CASSLSPSSGNTIYF
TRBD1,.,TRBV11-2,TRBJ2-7,TGTGCCAGCAGCTTAGCTGGGACAGGGGTCTACGAGCAGTACTTC,CASSLAGTGVYEQYF
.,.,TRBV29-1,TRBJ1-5,TGCAGCGTCCGAGGGCCTGGGAGCAATCAGCCCCAGCATTTT,CSVRGPGSNQPQHF
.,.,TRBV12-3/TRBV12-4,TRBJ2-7,TGTGCCAGCAGTTTAGTACTAGCCGGCGAGCAGTACTTC,CASSLVLAGEQYF
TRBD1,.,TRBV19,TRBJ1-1,TGTGCCAGTAGTTCACAGGGGATGAACACTGAAGCTTTCTTT,CASSSQGMNTEAFF
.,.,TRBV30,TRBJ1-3,TGTGCCTGGACCCCGGGATTTGGGAACACCATATATTTT,CAWTPGFGNTIYF
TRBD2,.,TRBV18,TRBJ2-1,TGTGCCAGCTCACCTCTAGCGGGAGGGTCCTACAATGAGCAGTTCTTC,CASSPLAGGSYNEQFF
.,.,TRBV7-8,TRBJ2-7,TGTGCCAGCAGCTTATTAGGGAAAGAGGGGGACTACGAGCAGTACTTC,CASSLLGKEGDYEQYF
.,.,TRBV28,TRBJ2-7,TGTGCCAGCAGTCTTGCGGACAGATCCTACGAGCAGTACTTC,CASSLADRSYEQYF
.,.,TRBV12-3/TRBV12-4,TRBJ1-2,TGTGCCAGCAGGCAGGGGAATAACTATGGCTACACCTTC,CASRQGNNYGYTF
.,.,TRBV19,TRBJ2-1,TGTGCCAGTAGTCGGGCAGGGCGGAATGAGCAGTTCTTC,CASSRAGRNEQFF
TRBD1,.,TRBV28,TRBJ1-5,TGTGCCGGAAAGACAGGGAATCAGCCCCAGCATTTT,CAGKTGNQPQHF
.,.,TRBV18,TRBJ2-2,TGTGCCAGCTCATTTGACAGGAACACCGGGGAGCTGTTTTTT,CASSFDRNTGELFF